This TCR beta chain came from a study of response to subunit inactivated influenza vaccine. Concerning this clonotype: Its specificity is not known.

V was pared by 9 bases and J by 3 bases, with 13 bases between. Germline V CDR1 and CDR2: KGHDR, SFDVKD. The CDR3 spans 13 residues. Findings of the study overall: Researchers suggested that each seasonal influenza vaccination recruits few new T cells.

TCRdb re-called the RT-PCR reads through MiXCR, storing one row per CDR3 protein. The sample consists of 450,000 to 550,000 distinct CDR3 sequences, approximately 24% of them appearing once. This sequence was found in a middle-aged man who received an inactivated influenza vaccine. The chain carries TRBV24-1 and TRBJ1-2, with D possibly TRBD1 on 5 matching bases. The source was CD4+ T cells sorted from PBMCs, collected approximately 5 days after vaccination. The CDR3 DNA sequence: TGTGCCACCCAGGGAGAACAAGACTATGGCTACACCTTC. It specifies CATQGEQDYGYTF.